A selection of T cell receptor beta chains follows, all from one sample in a study of blood T cell repertoires in COVID-19. Here immunoSEQ multiplex PCR was the method, and the copy in TCRdb shows in-frame clones only, minus some. The table includes about 110,000 clones, approximately 65% detected once. Sequenced material: peripheral blood. The receptor set was obtained from a woman aged 55-70 years with acute or convalescent COVID-19. Each CDR3 is given with its conserved first and last residue. Each record gives: V gene, D gene, clone size, J gene, CDR3 DNA, CDR3 protein. D genes are given only for firm matches. The listing skips clone size in some rows; elsewhere it reads once, few, many or a size class.

TRBV14	TRBD1	NA	TRBJ1-2	TGTGCCAGCAGCCAAGATAGGGACAGTACCTTTTATGGCTACACCTTC	CASSQDRDSTFYGYTF
TRBV12-5	TRBD1	few	TRBJ1-5	TGTGCTAGTGGTTTCGGGACAGGGCTAATCAGCCCCCAGCATTTT	CASGFGTGLISPQHF
TRBV5-4	NA	NA	TRBJ1-6	TGTGCCAGCAGCTTGAGGGAGGGGAATTCACCCCTCCACTTT	CASSLREGNSPLHF
TRBV28	NA	NA	TRBJ1-5	TGTGCCAGCAGGCTACAGGGAAGTTATCAGCCCCAGCATTTT	CASRLQGSYQPQHF
TRBV5-1	TRBD2	NA	TRBJ2-2	TGCGCCAGCAGCCAATACCTAGGACTAGCGGGGGGCCGCACCGGGGAGCTGTTTTTT	CASSQYLGLAGGRTGELFF
TRBV12-3/TRBV12-4	NA	NA	TRBJ2-5	TGTGCCAGCAGTTTCCGGCAAGAGACCCAGTACTTC	CASSFRQETQYF
TRBV5-1	TRBD1	NA	TRBJ1-1	TGCGCCAGCAGCTTGGCACAGGGGGCCGGCACTGAAGCTTTCTTT	CASSLAQGAGTEAFF
TRBV7-2	NA	NA	TRBJ2-7	TGTGCCAGCAGCTTAGCTGTGACAGGATACGAGCAGTACTTC	CASSLAVTGYEQYF
TRBV28	TRBD2	NA	TRBJ2-1	TGTGCCAGCAGTCCTCGACTAGCGGGTATAAATGAGCAGTTCTTC	CASSPRLAGINEQFF
TRBV3-1/TRBV3-2	NA	NA	TRBJ1-5	TGTGCCAGCAGCCAAGATGAACACCGGCCCCAGCATTTT	CASSQDEHRPQHF
TRBV6-2/TRBV6-3	TRBD1	few	TRBJ1-2	TGTGCCAGCAGTCCGCCCCTGGTCAGGGACAGCTATGGCTACACCTTC	CASSPPLVRDSYGYTF
TRBV11-2	NA	few	TRBJ2-3	TGTGCCAGCAGCTTAAGTGTAGGGAGAGATACGCAGTATTTT	CASSLSVGRDTQYF
TRBV6-1	TRBD1	once	TRBJ1-5	TGTGCCAGCAGTGAACGCATAGGGGGCGCACGCAATCAGCCCCAGCATTTT	CASSERIGGARNQPQHF
TRBV24-1	NA	NA	TRBJ1-2	TGTGCCACGGGGGACACATCCTATGGCTACACCTTC	CATGDTSYGYTF
TRBV11-2	NA	NA	TRBJ1-1	TGTGCCAGCAGCACCAGGCGGGGTCGGAACACTGAAGCTTTCTTT	CASSTRRGRNTEAFF
TRBV3-1/TRBV3-2	NA	NA	TRBJ1-1	TGTGCCAGCAGCCAAACCAGGACTGAAGCTTTCTTT	CASSQTRTEAFF
TRBV7-2	NA	NA	TRBJ1-4	TGTGCCAGCAGCTTAGTTCCGGGCAGGCGGGGCACTAATGAAAAACTGTTTTTT	CASSLVPGRRGTNEKLFF
TRBV6-1	TRBD2	few	TRBJ2-5	TGTGCCAGCAGTGAAACGGGGGGGCAAGAGACCCAGTACTTC	CASSETGGQETQYF
TRBV5-1	NA	NA	TRBJ1-1	TGCGCCAGCAGCTTCGCAGGGGTCACTGAAGCTTTCTTT	CASSFAGVTEAFF
TRBV7-2	TRBD1	few	TRBJ1-5	TGTGCCAGCAGAGCTCCGGGACAGGGGCATCAGCCCCAGCATTTT	CASRAPGQGHQPQHF
TRBV3-1/TRBV3-2	TRBD2	NA	TRBJ2-3	TGTGCCAGCAGCCAAGACCTAGCGGGGGCCACAGATACGCAGTATTTT	CASSQDLAGATDTQYF
TRBV7-2	TRBD2	NA	TRBJ2-3	TGTGCCAGCAGCTTAGCGAAGCGGGGGGGGTCCAGGACAGATACGCAGTATTTT	CASSLAKRGGSRTDTQYF
TRBV27	NA	NA	TRBJ1-1	TGTGCCAGCAGTCCCCAGGGGTTCGGGGACACTGAAGCTTTCTTT	CASSPQGFGDTEAFF
TRBV29-1	TRBD2	NA	TRBJ2-3	TGCAGCGTTGGAACTAGCGGGGGGGGCACAGATACGCAGTATTTT	CSVGTSGGGTDTQYF
TRBV7-2	TRBD2	few	TRBJ2-3	TGTGCCAGCAGCTTATCGGGGAGGGGCACAGATACGCAGTATTTT	CASSLSGRGTDTQYF
TRBV6-6	TRBD1	few	TRBJ1-2	TGTGCCAGCAGTTACTCGTCAGGGGGCTATGGCTACACCTTC	CASSYSSGGYGYTF
TRBV18	TRBD1	NA	TRBJ1-6	TGTGCCAGCTCACCCTGGACAGGGGGCGCGACCGGGGGTGGTTCACCCCTCCACTTT	CASSPWTGGATGGGSPLHF
TRBV7-6	TRBD1	NA	TRBJ1-3	TGTGCCAGCGCCCAGGGGGCAATAGGAAACACCATATATTTT	CASAQGAIGNTIYF
TRBV21-1	NA	NA	TRBJ1-5	TGTGCCAGCAGCAACGACAGGGTGGAAGTTAGGAGCAATCAGCCCCAGCATTTT	CASSNDRVEVRSNQPQHF
TRBV18	TRBD2	few	TRBJ2-7	TGTGCCAGCTCACCACCGAAGAGACTAGCGGGGGGGCCCCTCTCCTACGAGCAGTACTTC	CASSPPKRLAGGPLSYEQYF
TRBV9	NA	NA	TRBJ1-1	TGTGCCAGCAGCGTAGGGGGGCTCGGGAGGGTCGGCGCTGAAGCTTTCTTT	CASSVGGLGRVGAEAFF
TRBV19	NA	once	TRBJ2-1	TGTGCCAGTCCGATAACTAGCCCGGGACTTCCCTACAATGAGCAGTTCTTC	CASPITSPGLPYNEQFF
TRBV12-3/TRBV12-4	NA	NA	TRBJ1-1	TGTGCCAGCAGGCCCACACAGAACACTGAAGCTTTCTTT	CASRPTQNTEAFF
TRBV11-2	TRBD1	few	TRBJ2-2	TGTGCCAGCAGCCCACAGGGGAGCACCGGGGAGCTGTTTTTT	CASSPQGSTGELFF
TRBV19	NA	NA	TRBJ1-5	TGTGCCAGTAGTACCACGCTCTATAGCAATCAGCCCCAGCATTTT	CASSTTLYSNQPQHF
TRBV5-5	TRBD2	NA	TRBJ2-1	TGTGCCAGCAGCTTGGGAGCGGGGGGAGTCTACAATGAGCAGTTCTTC	CASSLGAGGVYNEQFF
TRBV3-1/TRBV3-2	NA	once	TRBJ2-5	TGTGCCAGCAGCTTCGGACCTAGCGCCCAAGAGACCCAGTACTTC	CASSFGPSAQETQYF
TRBV6-5	TRBD1	few	TRBJ2-2	TGTGCCAGCAGTTCTCTTACAGGGGCGAACACCGGGGAGCTGTTTTTT	CASSSLTGANTGELFF
TRBV4-1	NA	NA	TRBJ1-2	TGCGCCACCGCAGACCCCGGTCCCCTATCTTCTGGAGACTATGGCTACACCTTC	CATADPGPLSSGDYGYTF
TRBV29-1	TRBD2	NA	TRBJ2-1	TGCAGCGTTGGGGCTAGCGGGGGTGTTTACAATGAGCAGTTCTTC	CSVGASGGVYNEQFF
TRBV24-1	NA	few	TRBJ1-1	TGTGCCACCAGTGCTTTACCATACAGCACTGAAGCTTTCTTT	CATSALPYSTEAFF